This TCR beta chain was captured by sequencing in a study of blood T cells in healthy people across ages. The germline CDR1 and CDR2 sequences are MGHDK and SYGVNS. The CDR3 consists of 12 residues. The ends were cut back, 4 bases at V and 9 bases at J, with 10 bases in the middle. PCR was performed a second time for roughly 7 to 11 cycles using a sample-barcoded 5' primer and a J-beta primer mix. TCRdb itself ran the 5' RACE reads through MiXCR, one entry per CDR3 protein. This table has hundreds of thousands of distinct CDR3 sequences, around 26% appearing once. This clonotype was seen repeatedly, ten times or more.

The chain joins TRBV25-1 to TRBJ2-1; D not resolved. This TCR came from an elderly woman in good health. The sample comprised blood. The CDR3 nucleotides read TGTGCCAGCAGTGGAACCGCGGTTGAGCAGTTCTTC. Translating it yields CASSGTAVEQFF.